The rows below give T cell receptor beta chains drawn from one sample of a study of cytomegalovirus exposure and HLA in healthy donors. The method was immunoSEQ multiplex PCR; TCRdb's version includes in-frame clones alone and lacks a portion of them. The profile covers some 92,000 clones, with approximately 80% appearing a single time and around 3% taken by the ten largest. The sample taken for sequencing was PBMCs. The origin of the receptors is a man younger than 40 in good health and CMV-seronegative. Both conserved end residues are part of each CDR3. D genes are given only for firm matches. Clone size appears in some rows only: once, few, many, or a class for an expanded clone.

CDR3: CASRDRGVLTYEQYF; DNA: TGTGCCAGCAGAGACCGAGGCGTTTTGACCTACGAGCAGTACTTC; size: .; D: .; J: TRBJ2-7; V: TRBV11-1
CDR3: CASSITGVRINEQFF; DNA: TGTGCCAGTAGTATAACGGGGGTCCGAATCAATGAGCAGTTCTTC; size: .; D: .; J: TRBJ2-1; V: TRBV19
CDR3: CASRKQGTEAFF; DNA: TGTGCCAGCAGAAAACAGGGAACTGAAGCTTTCTTT; size: .; D: .; J: TRBJ1-1; V: TRBV5-6
CDR3: CASRPEEDRGDGTEAFF; DNA: TGTGCCAGCAGACCCGAAGAGGACAGGGGGGACGGCACTGAAGCTTTCTTT; size: .; D: TRBD1; J: TRBJ1-1; V: TRBV7-9
CDR3: CASSQSLLGVQFF; DNA: TGTGCCAGCAGCCAATCCCTACTCGGAGTACAGTTCTTC; size: few; D: .; J: TRBJ2-1; V: TRBV4-2
CDR3: CASSHSNQPQHF; DNA: TGTGCCAGCAGTCATAGCAATCAGCCCCAGCATTTT; size: .; D: .; J: TRBJ1-5; V: TRBV27
CDR3: CATSRGDSNYNGQFF; DNA: TGTGCCACCAGCAGAGGGGACAGCAACTACAATGGGCAGTTCTTC; size: .; D: TRBD1; J: TRBJ2-1; V: TRBV15
CDR3: CAIPPVIGLRGEQFF; DNA: TGTGCCATCCCGCCGGTAATAGGACTACGGGGTGAGCAGTTCTTC; size: .; D: .; J: TRBJ2-1; V: TRBV7-9
CDR3: CASRRQGSSYNSPLHF; DNA: TGTGCCAGCAGACGACAGGGAAGCTCCTATAATTCACCCCTCCACTTT; size: few; D: TRBD1; J: TRBJ1-6; V: TRBV7-2
CDR3: CASSLDFEAGGRTQYF; DNA: TGTGCCAGCAGCTTAGATTTCGAAGCGGGGGGGAGGACCCAGTACTTC; size: .; D: TRBD2; J: TRBJ2-5; V: TRBV7-6
CDR3: CAWATGTYEQYF; DNA: TGTGCCTGGGCGACAGGGACCTACGAGCAGTACTTC; size: .; D: TRBD1; J: TRBJ2-7; V: TRBV30
CDR3: CASSVSSVARGDYGYTF; DNA: TGTGCCAGCAGCGTCAGCAGTGTCGCCAGGGGAGACTATGGCTACACCTTC; size: .; D: .; J: TRBJ1-2; V: TRBV9
CDR3: CASSLGQTEAFF; DNA: TGTGCCAGCAGCCTTGGACAGACTGAAGCTTTCTTT; size: .; D: .; J: TRBJ1-1; V: TRBV5-5
CDR3: CASSERRSNQPQHF; DNA: TGTGCCAGCAGTGAGCGACGGAGCAATCAGCCCCAGCATTTT; size: .; D: .; J: TRBJ1-5; V: TRBV28
CDR3: CASSVGDSGRRDTQYF; DNA: TGTGCCAGCAGCGTAGGAGATAGCGGGAGGCGGGATACGCAGTATTTT; size: .; D: TRBD2; J: TRBJ2-3; V: TRBV9
CDR3: CASSYSAGYEQYF; DNA: TGTGCCAGCAGTTACTCGGCGGGGTACGAGCAGTACTTC; size: .; D: .; J: TRBJ2-7; V: TRBV6-5
CDR3: CASVTGSNQPQHF; DNA: TGTGCCAGCGTAACAGGGTCTAATCAGCCCCAGCATTTT; size: few; D: .; J: TRBJ1-5; V: TRBV28
CDR3: CASSEALGGGYSPLHF; DNA: TGTGCCAGCAGTGAAGCGCTCGGGGGGGGCTATTCACCCCTCCACTTT; size: .; D: .; J: TRBJ1-6; V: TRBV2
CDR3: CASYTVRINSPLHF; DNA: TGCGCCAGCTACACAGTGAGAATTAATTCACCCCTCCACTTT; size: .; D: .; J: TRBJ1-6; V: TRBV10-1
CDR3: CASNPGVMGADTEAFF; DNA: TGTGCCAGCAACCCCGGGGTGATGGGGGCTGACACTGAAGCTTTCTTT; size: .; D: .; J: TRBJ1-1; V: TRBV7-9
CDR3: CASSLEATGAGELFF; DNA: TGTGCCAGCAGCTTAGAAGCCACAGGGGCCGGGGAGCTGTTTTTT; size: .; D: TRBD1; J: TRBJ2-2; V: TRBV7-9
CDR3: CASSLKEDTEAFF; DNA: TGTGCCAGCAGCTTAAAGGAGGACACTGAAGCTTTCTTT; size: .; D: .; J: TRBJ1-1; V: TRBV7-3
CDR3: CASSPGDRNSPLHF; DNA: TGTGCCAGCAGCCCAGGGGACCGAAATTCACCCCTCCACTTT; size: few; D: .; J: TRBJ1-6; V: TRBV7-9
CDR3: CASSSVRDRASYEQYF; DNA: TGCGCCAGCAGCTCGGTCCGGGACAGGGCCTCCTACGAGCAGTACTTC; size: .; D: TRBD1; J: TRBJ2-7; V: TRBV5-1
CDR3: CASSRDRNPYEQYF; DNA: TGCGCCAGCAGCCGGGACAGGAACCCCTACGAGCAGTACTTC; size: .; D: TRBD1; J: TRBJ2-7; V: TRBV4-3
CDR3: CASTEGRGSSTDTQYF; DNA: TGTGCCAGCACTGAAGGGCGGGGGTCTAGCACAGATACGCAGTATTTT; size: .; D: TRBD2; J: TRBJ2-3; V: TRBV9
CDR3: CASGRDRGIYNEQFF; DNA: TGTGCCAGCGGCAGGGACAGGGGTATCTACAATGAGCAGTTCTTC; size: .; D: TRBD1; J: TRBJ2-1; V: TRBV6-1
CDR3: CANSAQENYGYTF; DNA: TGTGCCAACTCCGCACAGGAAAACTATGGCTACACCTTC; size: .; D: .; J: TRBJ1-2; V: TRBV2
CDR3: CASRGRDYGYTF; DNA: TGTGCCAGCAGGGGGCGCGACTATGGCTACACCTTC; size: .; D: .; J: TRBJ1-2; V: TRBV2
CDR3: CAISAAGNTEAFF; DNA: TGTGCCATCAGTGCCGCGGGTAACACTGAAGCTTTCTTT; size: .; D: .; J: TRBJ1-1; V: TRBV10-3
CDR3: CASSLTGTGVGTQHF; DNA: TGTGCCAGCAGCCTCACCGGGACAGGGGTCGGAACCCAGCATTTT; size: .; D: TRBD1; J: TRBJ1-5; V: TRBV2
CDR3: CASSPEEGLAFF; DNA: TGTGCCAGCAGCCCTGAAGAGGGTTTAGCTTTCTTT; size: .; D: .; J: TRBJ1-1; V: TRBV13
CDR3: CASSLTWQGETALHF; DNA: TGTGCCAGCAGCTTGACTTGGCAGGGCGAGACGGCCCTCCACTTT; size: few; D: .; J: TRBJ1-6; V: TRBV5-6
CDR3: CAWRPHGRGATEAFF; DNA: TGTGCCTGGAGACCTCACGGCAGGGGGGCTACTGAAGCTTTCTTT; size: once; D: TRBD1; J: TRBJ1-1; V: TRBV30
CDR3: CASSLGSGSSHYEQYF; DNA: TGCGCCAGCAGCCTAGGCTCCGGGTCTTCGCACTACGAGCAGTACTTC; size: .; D: .; J: TRBJ2-7; V: TRBV5-1
CDR3: CASSLHTEAFF; DNA: TGTGCCAGCAGCCTTCACACTGAAGCTTTCTTT; size: few; D: .; J: TRBJ1-1; V: TRBV7-2
CDR3: CASTGPIYEQYF; DNA: TGTGCCAGCACGGGTCCAATCTACGAGCAGTACTTC; size: few; D: .; J: TRBJ2-7; V: TRBV6-1
CDR3: CASSSMGRSREETQYF; DNA: TGTGCCAGCAGTTCGATGGGGCGGAGCAGGGAAGAGACCCAGTACTTC; size: .; D: .; J: TRBJ2-5; V: TRBV28
CDR3: CASSFALRGQAGEGPFF; DNA: TGTGCCAGCAGTTTCGCCCTGAGGGGACAGGCGGGAGAGGGACCTTTCTTT; size: .; D: TRBD1; J: TRBJ1-1; V: TRBV25-1
CDR3: CASSVVLDTQYF; DNA: TGTGCCAGCAGCGTAGTTCTGGATACGCAGTATTTT; size: .; D: .; J: TRBJ2-3; V: TRBV9
CDR3: CASSPGGTDEAFF; DNA: TGTGCCAGCTCACCCGGGGGTACAGACGAAGCTTTCTTT; size: .; D: .; J: TRBJ1-1; V: TRBV18
CDR3: CASSLGRGNEKLFF; DNA: TGTGCCAGCAGCCTGGGGCGCGGTAATGAAAAACTGTTTTTT; size: .; D: .; J: TRBJ1-4; V: TRBV7-2
CDR3: CASRTTLTGNYGYTF; DNA: TGTGCCAGCAGAACTACGTTAACAGGGAACTATGGCTACACCTTC; size: .; D: .; J: TRBJ1-2; V: TRBV6-5
CDR3: CASSVSGRGKDEQFF; DNA: TGTGCCAGCAGTGTTAGCGGGAGGGGTAAGGATGAGCAGTTCTTC; size: .; D: TRBD2; J: TRBJ2-1; V: TRBV2
CDR3: CASGSKTVNYGYTF; DNA: TGTGCTAGTGGTTCGAAGACAGTTAACTATGGCTACACCTTC; size: .; D: .; J: TRBJ1-2; V: TRBV12-5